What follows describes a single TCR beta chain. This sample is part of a study of control samples from healthy donors and cancer patients. This CDR3 contains 15 residues. The germline V and J ends were trimmed by 1 base and 4 bases, with 13 bases remaining between them. CDR1 and CDR2 from the germline V gene are MDHEN and SYDVKM. The repertoire was sequenced with immunoSEQ multiplex PCR; TCRdb's copy has only in-frame clones and lacks some. Of roughly 100,000 clones in the sample, around 90% were seen once. This clonotype originated in a woman aged 18-29 years in good health. The chain has TRBV28 and TRBJ1-2; no firm D call. Input material: blood. CDR3 protein: CASSLFGIPSYGYTF. Written as DNA, the CDR3 is TGTGCCAGCAGTTTATTTGGCATTCCCTCCTATGGCTACACCTTC.